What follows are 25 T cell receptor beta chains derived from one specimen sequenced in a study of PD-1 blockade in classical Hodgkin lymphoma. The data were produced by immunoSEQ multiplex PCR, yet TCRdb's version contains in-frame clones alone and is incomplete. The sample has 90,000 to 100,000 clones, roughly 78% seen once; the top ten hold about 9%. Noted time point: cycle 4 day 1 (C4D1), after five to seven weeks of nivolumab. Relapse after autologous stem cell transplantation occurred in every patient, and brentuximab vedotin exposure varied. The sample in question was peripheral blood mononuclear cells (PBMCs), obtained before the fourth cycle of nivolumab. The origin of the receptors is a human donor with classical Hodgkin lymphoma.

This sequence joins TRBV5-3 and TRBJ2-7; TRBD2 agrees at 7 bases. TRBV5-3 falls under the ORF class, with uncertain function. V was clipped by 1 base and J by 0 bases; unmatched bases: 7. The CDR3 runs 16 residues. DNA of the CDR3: TGTGCCAGAAGCTTGAGGTGGGTAGCGGGCTCCTACGAGCAGTACTTC. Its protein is CARSLRWVAGSYEQYF.

Written as DNA, the CDR3 is TGTGCCAGCAGCTTAGGGGCACCCGAGACCACTGAAGCTTTCTTT. This codes for CASSLGAPETTEAFF. The genes are TRBV7-6 and TRBJ1-1; no reliable D call. The V gene's germline CDR1 is SGHVS and CDR2 FNYEAQ. Between the trimmed V and J ends, which lost 1 base and 4 bases, there was a span of 13 bases. This CDR3 comprises 15 residues.

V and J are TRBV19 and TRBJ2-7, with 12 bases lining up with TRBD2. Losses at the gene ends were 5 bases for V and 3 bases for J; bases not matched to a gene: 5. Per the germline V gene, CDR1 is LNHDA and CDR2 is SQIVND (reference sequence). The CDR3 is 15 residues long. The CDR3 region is CASSSGLAGYYEQYF. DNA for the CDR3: TGTGCCAGTAGTTCCGGACTAGCGGGGTACTACGAGCAGTACTTC.

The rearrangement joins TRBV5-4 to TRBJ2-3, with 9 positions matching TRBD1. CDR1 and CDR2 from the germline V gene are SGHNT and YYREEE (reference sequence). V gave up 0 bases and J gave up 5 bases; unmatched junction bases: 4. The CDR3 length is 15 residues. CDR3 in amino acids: CASSLGQGVVDTQYF. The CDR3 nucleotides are TGTGCCAGCAGCTTGGGACAGGGGGTAGTAGATACGCAGTATTTT.

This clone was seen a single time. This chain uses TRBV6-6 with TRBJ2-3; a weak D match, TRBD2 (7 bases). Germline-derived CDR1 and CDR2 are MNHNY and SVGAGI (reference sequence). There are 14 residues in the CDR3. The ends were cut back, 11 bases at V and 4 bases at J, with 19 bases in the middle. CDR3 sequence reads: CASRPGGSADTQYF. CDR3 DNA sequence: TGTGCCTCGCGCCCGGGGGGCTCAGCAGATACGCAGTATTTT.

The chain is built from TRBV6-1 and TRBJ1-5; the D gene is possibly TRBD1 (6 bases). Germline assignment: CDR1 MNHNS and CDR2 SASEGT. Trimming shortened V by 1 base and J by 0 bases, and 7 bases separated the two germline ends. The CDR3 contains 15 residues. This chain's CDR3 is CASSEGTASNQPQHF. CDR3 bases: TGTGCCAGCAGTGAAGGGACAGCTAGCAATCAGCCCCAGCATTTT.

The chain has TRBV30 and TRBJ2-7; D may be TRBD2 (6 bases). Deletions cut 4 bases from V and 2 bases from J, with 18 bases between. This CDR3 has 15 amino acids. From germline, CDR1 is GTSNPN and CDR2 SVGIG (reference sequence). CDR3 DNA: TGTGCCTGGACGACCGGGAGACATAAAACCTACGAGCAGTACTTC. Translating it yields CAWTTGRHKTYEQYF. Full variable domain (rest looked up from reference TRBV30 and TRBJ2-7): SQTIHQWPATLVQPVGSPLSLECTVEGTSNPNLYWYRQAAGRGLQLLFYSVGIGQISSEVPQNLSASRPQDRQFILSSKKLLLSDSGFYLCAWTTGRHKTYEQYFGPGTRLTVT.

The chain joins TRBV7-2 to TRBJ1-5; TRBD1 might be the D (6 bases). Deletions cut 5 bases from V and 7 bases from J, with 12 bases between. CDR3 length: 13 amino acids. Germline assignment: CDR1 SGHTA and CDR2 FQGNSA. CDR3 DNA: TGTGCCAGCAGCCTACAGGGAGCGCAGCCCCAGCATTTT. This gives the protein CASSLQGAQPQHF.

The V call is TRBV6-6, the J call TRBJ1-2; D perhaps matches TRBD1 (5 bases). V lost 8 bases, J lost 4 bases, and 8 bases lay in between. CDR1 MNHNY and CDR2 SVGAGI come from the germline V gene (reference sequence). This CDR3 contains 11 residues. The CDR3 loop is CASRQSYGYTF. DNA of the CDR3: TGTGCCAGCCGACAGAGCTATGGCTACACCTTC.

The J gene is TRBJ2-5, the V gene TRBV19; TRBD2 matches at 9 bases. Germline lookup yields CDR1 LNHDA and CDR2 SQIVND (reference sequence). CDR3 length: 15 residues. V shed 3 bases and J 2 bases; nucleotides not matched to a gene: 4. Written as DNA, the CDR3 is TGTGCCAGTAGTATCCTGGCGGGAGGGCAAGAGACCCAGTACTTC. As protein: CASSILAGGQETQYF. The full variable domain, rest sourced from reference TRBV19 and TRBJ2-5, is DGGITQSPKYLFRKEGQNVTLSCEQNLNHDAMYWYRQDPGQGLRLIYYSQIVNDFQKGDIAEGYSVSREKKESFPLTVTSAQKNPTAFYLCASSILAGGQETQYFGPGTRLLVL.

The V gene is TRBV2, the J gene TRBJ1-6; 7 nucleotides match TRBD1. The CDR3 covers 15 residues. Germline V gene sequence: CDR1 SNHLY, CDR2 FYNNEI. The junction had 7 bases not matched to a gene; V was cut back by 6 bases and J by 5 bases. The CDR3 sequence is CASSQRQGDNSPLHF. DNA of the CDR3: TGTGCCAGCAGCCAAAGACAGGGCGATAATTCACCCCTCCACTTT.

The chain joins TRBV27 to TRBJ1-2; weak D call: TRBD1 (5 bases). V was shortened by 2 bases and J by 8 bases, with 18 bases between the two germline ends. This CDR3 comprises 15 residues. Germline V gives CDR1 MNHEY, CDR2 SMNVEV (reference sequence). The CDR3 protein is CASSLIGAPRGGYTF. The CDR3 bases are TGTGCCAGCAGTTTAATTGGGGCCCCCCGAGGGGGCTACACCTTC.

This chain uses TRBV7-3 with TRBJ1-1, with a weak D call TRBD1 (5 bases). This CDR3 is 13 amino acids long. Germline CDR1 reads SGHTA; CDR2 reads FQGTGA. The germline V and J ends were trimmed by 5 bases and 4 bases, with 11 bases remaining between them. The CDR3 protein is CASSPGTVTEAFF. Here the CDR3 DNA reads TGTGCCAGCAGCCCAGGGACGGTCACTGAAGCTTTCTTT.

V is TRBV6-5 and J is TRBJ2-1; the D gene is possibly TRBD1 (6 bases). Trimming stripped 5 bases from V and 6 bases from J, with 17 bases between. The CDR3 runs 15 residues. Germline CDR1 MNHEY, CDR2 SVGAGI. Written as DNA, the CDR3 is TGTGCCAGCAGTCCCTCCAGAACAGGGACCAATGAGCAGTTCTTC. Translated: CASSPSRTGTNEQFF.

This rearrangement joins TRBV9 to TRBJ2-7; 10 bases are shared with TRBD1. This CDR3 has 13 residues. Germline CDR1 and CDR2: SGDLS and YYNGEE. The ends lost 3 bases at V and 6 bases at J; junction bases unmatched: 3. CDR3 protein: CASSAGQGVEQYF. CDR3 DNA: TGTGCCAGCAGCGCCGGACAGGGGGTCGAGCAGTACTTC.

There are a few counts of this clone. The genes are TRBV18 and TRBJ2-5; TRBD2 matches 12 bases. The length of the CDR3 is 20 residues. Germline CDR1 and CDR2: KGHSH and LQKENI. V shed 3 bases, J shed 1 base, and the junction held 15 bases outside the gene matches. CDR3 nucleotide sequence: TGTGCCAGCTCACCCATCGTGACTAGCGGGGGCCTAACCCTCCAAGAGACCCAGTACTTC. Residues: CASSPIVTSGGLTLQETQYF.

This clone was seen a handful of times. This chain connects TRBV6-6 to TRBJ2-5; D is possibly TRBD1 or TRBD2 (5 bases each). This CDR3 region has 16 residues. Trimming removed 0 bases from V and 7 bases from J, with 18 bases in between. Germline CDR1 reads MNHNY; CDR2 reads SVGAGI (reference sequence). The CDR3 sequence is CASSYSPDWERGTQYF. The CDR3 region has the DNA TGTGCCAGCAGTTACTCTCCCGATTGGGAGAGGGGGACCCAGTACTTC.

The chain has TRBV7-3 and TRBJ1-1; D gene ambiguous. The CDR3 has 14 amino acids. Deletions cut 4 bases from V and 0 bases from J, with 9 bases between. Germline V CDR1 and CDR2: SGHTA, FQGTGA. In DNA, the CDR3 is TGTGCCAGCAGCTCGGAGGGAATGAACACTGAAGCTTTCTTT. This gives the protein CASSSEGMNTEAFF.

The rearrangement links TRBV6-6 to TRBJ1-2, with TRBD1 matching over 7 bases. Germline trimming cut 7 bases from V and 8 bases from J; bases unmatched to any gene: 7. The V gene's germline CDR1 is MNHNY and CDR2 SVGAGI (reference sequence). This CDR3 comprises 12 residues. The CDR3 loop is CASIQGSGGYTF. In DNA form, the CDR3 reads TGTGCCAGCATACAGGGGAGTGGCGGCTACACCTTC.

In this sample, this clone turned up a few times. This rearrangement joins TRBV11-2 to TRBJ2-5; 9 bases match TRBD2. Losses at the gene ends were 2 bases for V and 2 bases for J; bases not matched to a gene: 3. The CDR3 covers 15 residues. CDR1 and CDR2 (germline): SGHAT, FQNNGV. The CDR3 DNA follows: TGTGCCAGCAGCTTAAGCGGGGGGAGACAAGAGACCCAGTACTTC. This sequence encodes CASSLSGGRQETQYF.

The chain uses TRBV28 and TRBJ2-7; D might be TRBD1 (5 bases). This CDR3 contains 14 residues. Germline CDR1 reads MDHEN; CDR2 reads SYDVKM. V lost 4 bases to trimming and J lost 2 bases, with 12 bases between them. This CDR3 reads CASSSGSGPYEQYF. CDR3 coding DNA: TGTGCCAGCAGTTCTGGGTCAGGGCCCTACGAGCAGTACTTC.

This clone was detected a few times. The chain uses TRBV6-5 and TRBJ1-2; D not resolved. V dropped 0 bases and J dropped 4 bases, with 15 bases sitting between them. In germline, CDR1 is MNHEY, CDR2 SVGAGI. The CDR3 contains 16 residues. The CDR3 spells CASSYSMLTDFYGYTF. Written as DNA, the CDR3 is TGTGCCAGCAGTTACTCGATGCTGACTGATTTCTATGGCTACACCTTC.

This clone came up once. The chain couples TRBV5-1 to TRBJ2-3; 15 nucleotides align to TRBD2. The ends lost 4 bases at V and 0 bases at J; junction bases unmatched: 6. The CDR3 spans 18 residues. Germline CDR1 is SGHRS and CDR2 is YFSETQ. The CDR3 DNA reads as TGCGCCAGCAGCCCCGGGACTAGCGGGAGGATAAGCACAGATACGCAGTATTTT. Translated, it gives CASSPGTSGRISTDTQYF. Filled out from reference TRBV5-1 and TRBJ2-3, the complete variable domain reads KAGVTQTPRYLIKTRGQQVTLSCSPISGHRSVSWYQQTPGQGLQFLFEYFSETQRNKGNFPGRFSGRQFSNSRSEMNVSTLELGDSALYLCASSPGTSGRISTDTQYFGPGTRLTVL.

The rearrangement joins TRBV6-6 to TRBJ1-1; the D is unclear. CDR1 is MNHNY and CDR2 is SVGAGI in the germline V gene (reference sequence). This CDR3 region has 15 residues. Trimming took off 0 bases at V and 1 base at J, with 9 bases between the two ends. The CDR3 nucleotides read TGTGCCAGCAGTTACTCGGCCAGCCCGAACACTGAAGCTTTCTTT. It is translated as CASSYSASPNTEAFF.

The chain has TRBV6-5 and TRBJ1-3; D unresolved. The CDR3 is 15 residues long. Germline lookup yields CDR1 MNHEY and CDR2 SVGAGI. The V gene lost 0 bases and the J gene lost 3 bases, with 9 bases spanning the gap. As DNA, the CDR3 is TGTGCCAGCAGTTACTCTTCAGGAGATGGAAACACCATATATTTT. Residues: CASSYSSGDGNTIYF.